This paragraph covers one T cell receptor beta chain sequence. PCR involved 60 Vbeta and 13 Jbeta primers. Profiled with immunoSEQ multiplex PCR; TCRdb holds only in-frame clones, not every one. The table lists about 130,000 clones, more than 80% of them singletons. The CDR3 is 18 amino acids. Trimming at V came to 8 bases and at J to 2 bases, leaving 15 bases not matched to a gene. The germline gives CDR1 LNHDA, CDR2 SQIVND (reference sequence). The data were taken from a study of cytomegalovirus exposure and HLA in healthy donors. The receptor was derived from a woman in her thirties in good health and CMV-seropositive. The genes are TRBV19 and TRBJ2-1; 10 bases align to TRBD1. The specimen sequenced was PBMCs. The CDR3 nucleotides read TGTGCCAGTGGAAGGCGGGACAGGGGTCTAGTGACCTACAATGAGCAGTTCTTC. Its translation: CASGRRDRGLVTYNEQFF.